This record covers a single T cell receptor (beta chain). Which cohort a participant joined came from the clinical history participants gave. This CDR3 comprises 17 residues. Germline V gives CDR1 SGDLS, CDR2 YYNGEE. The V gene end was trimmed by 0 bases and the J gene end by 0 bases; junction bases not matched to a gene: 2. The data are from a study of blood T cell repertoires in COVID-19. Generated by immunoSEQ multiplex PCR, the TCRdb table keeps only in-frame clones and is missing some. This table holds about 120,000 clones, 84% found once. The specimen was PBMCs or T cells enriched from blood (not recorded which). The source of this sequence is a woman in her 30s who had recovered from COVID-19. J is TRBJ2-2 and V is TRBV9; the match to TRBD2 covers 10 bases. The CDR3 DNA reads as TGTGCCAGCAGCGTAGAGCGGGAGGGCCCGAACACCGGGGAGCTGTTTTTT. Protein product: CASSVEREGPNTGELFF.